The clone carrying this TCR beta chain was detected ten times or more. Its antigen is unknown. V was trimmed by 5 bases and J by 0 bases, leaving 17 bases between them. The germline CDR1 and CDR2 sequences are MGHRA and YSYEKL. The CDR3 has 17 amino acids. The sample comes from a study of shared clonotypes between healthy human individuals. Study-wide results and caveats: Owing to a small donor count, the genetic and exposure-history diversity represented was limited. The naive CD4 repertoires of several donors were compared, and around 5% of clonotypes were shared. Memory subsets generally showed lower estimated richness than naive subsets.

Each sorted subset replicate got 200 ng genomic DNA, 25,000 to 35,000 genomes. Assay: immunoSEQ multiplex PCR; the TCRdb copy retains only in-frame clones and omits some. The sample lists about 1.1 million clones, 70% to 80% seen once, with approximately 0.95% in the top ten. Sequencing used memory CD4+ T cells from PBMCs. This sample's subset: CD45RA-negative fraction. This chain connects TRBV4-1 to TRBJ1-5, with a tentative D call TRBD1 (5 bases). This clonotype was sampled from a man between 18 and 35 years old in good health. Some clones in this sample may be carry-over from other donors' samples. CDR3 in amino acids: CASSVTAESLSNQPQHF. As DNA, the CDR3 is TGCGCCAGCAGCGTGACAGCCGAATCCCTTAGCAATCAGCCCCAGCATTTT.